The 5 T cell receptor beta chains presented below share a single source sample, sequenced in a study of blood T cell repertoires in COVID-19 (dated by TCRdb to about 2020). Library preparation employed the immunoSEQ multiplex PCR assay. TCRdb's version of the immuneACCESS table is confined to in-frame rearrangements and falls short of the full clone set. An unresolved V gene accounts for under half of the shortfall where checked; the remainder is of unknown origin. The sample table holds approximately 120,000 clones, of which more than 70% were seen once. Approximately 3% of the sample belongs to the ten largest clones. The sample comprised peripheral blood. These receptors were obtained from a woman of 80 years or more with COVID-19, enrolled during active disease.

The gene calls are TRBV5-1 and TRBJ1-5, with D perhaps matching TRBD1 (6 bases). From germline, CDR1 is SGHRS and CDR2 YFSETQ. The length of the CDR3 is 14 residues. Trimming pared 3 bases from V and 7 bases from J, leaving 14 bases between. The CDR3: CASSSEGVGQPQHF. CDR3 nucleotide sequence: TGCGCCAGCAGCTCAGAGGGGGTAGGGCAGCCCCAGCATTTT.

The rearrangement links TRBV28 to TRBJ1-2; D is unclear. V lost 4 bases to trimming and J lost 1 base, with 16 bases between them. CDR1 and CDR2 (germline): MDHEN, SYDVKM. The CDR3 loop spans 16 amino acids. The CDR3 reads CASSSLGVTFNYGYTF. The DNA for the CDR3 is TGTGCCAGCAGTTCTTTGGGCGTTACCTTTAACTATGGCTACACCTTC.

V is TRBV12-3 or TRBV12-4 and J is TRBJ2-3; 7 positions agree with TRBD2. This CDR3 comprises 13 residues. The V and J ends lost 6 bases and 8 bases, in that order; junction bases with no gene match: 8. This CDR3 is CASSPGPGGTQYF. DNA for the CDR3: TGTGCCAGCAGCCCGGGGCCGGGGGGTACGCAGTATTTT.

The chain uses TRBV20-1 and TRBJ1-2, with D possibly being TRBD1 (6 bases). The germline gives CDR1 DFQATT, CDR2 SNEGSKA (reference sequence). V was pared by 3 bases and J by 6 bases, with 11 bases between. The CDR3 sequence is 12 residues long. CDR3: CSASFGQHGYTF. The CDR3 bases are TGCAGTGCTAGTTTCGGACAGCATGGCTACACCTTC.

V is TRBV4-1 and J is TRBJ2-1; 11 bases map to TRBD2. V dropped 3 bases and J dropped 12; count of bases not matched to a gene: 13. Germline values: CDR1 MGHRA, CDR2 YSYEKL. This CDR3 is 16 amino acids long. The CDR3 is CASSQRELAGVGGQFF. For the CDR3, the DNA is TGCGCCAGCAGCCAGCGGGAACTAGCGGGAGTTGGCGGGCAGTTCTTC.